What follows are 11 T cell receptor beta chains derived from one specimen sequenced in a study of PD-L1 blockade in urothelial cancer (dated by TCRdb to about 2017). Read against the paper, the sample's time point label means: peripheral blood 6 weeks after treatment start. The library was made by the immunoSEQ multiplex PCR assay. The table was pulled from immuneACCESS by TCRdb, which kept in-frame rearrangements only. Such tables lose some clones; where checked, under half of the loss comes from unresolved V genes, and the rest has no known cause. Within this sample are around 93,000 clones, with approximately 82% of them counted one time only. Together, the top ten hold roughly 8% of the sample. Sequenced material: PBMCs, taken around atezolizumab (anti-PD-L1) treatment. These receptors all stem from a man in his 70s with urothelial cancer.

This chain uses TRBV4-1 with TRBJ1-5; TRBD1 agrees at 8 bases. The V gene's germline CDR1 is MGHRA and CDR2 YSYEKL. J gave up 8 bases and V 2 bases, and 8 bases lay outside the gene matches. The length of the CDR3 is 15 residues. CDR3 protein: CASSQNGQGGEPQHF. DNA of the CDR3: TGCGCCAGCAGCCAAAATGGACAGGGAGGAGAGCCCCAGCATTTT.

The V call is TRBV18, the J call TRBJ1-4; 8 nucleotides match TRBD1. Germline V lookup: CDR1 KGHSH, CDR2 LQKENI. This CDR3 spans 16 amino acids. Losses at the gene ends were 4 bases for V and 3 bases for J; bases not matched to a gene: 7. CDR3 region: CASSLLQGEANEKLFF. Written as DNA, the CDR3 is TGTGCCAGCTCACTACTACAGGGGGAAGCTAATGAAAAACTGTTTTTT.

This clone was seen a few times. V and J are TRBV5-4 and TRBJ1-2, with D possibly TRBD1 on 5 matching bases. The germline CDR1 and CDR2 sequences are SGHNT and YYREEE (reference sequence). This CDR3 is 15 amino acids long. Trimming cost V 0 bases and J 3 bases, with 12 bases left between them. DNA of the CDR3: TGTGCCAGCAGCTTGGGATCAGGGCAGGACTATGGCTACACCTTC. This gives the protein CASSLGSGQDYGYTF. The full variable domain, its missing parts supplied by reference TRBV5-4 and TRBJ1-2, is ETGVTQSPTHLIKTRGQQVTLRCSSQSGHNTVSWYQQALGQGPQFIFQYYREEENGRGNFPPRFSGLQFPNYSSELNVNALELDDSALYLCASSLGSGQDYGYTFGSGTRLTVV.

V is TRBV7-8 and J is TRBJ2-3; D may be TRBD1 (6 bases). Trimming took 5 bases from V and 4 from J, leaving 16 bases between them. In germline, CDR1 is SGHVS, CDR2 FQNEAQ. The CDR3 extends over 15 amino acids. The CDR3 region is CASSRVWGRADTQYF. CDR3 nucleotides: TGTGCCAGCAGCCGTGTGTGGGGGCGCGCAGATACGCAGTATTTT.

J is TRBJ1-4 and V is TRBV19; 7 positions agree with TRBD1. The CDR3 sequence is 15 residues long. The germline gives CDR1 LNHDA, CDR2 SQIVND (reference sequence). V gave up 7 bases and J gave up 8 bases; unmatched junction bases: 13. CDR3 nucleotides: TGTGCCAGTACCTACGGCCCGGGACAGCCCGAAAAACTGTTTTTT. Amino acids: CASTYGPGQPEKLFF.

The chain uses TRBV9 and TRBJ2-7; no definite D call. This CDR3 contains 14 residues. V lost 0 bases to trimming and J lost 3 bases, with 10 bases between them. CDR1 is SGDLS and CDR2 is YYNGEE in the germline V gene. For the CDR3, the DNA is TGTGCCAGCAGCGTAGATCTCCAGTACTACGAGCAGTACTTC. Translated: CASSVDLQYYEQYF. Full variable domain (outside the CDR3, taken from reference TRBV9 and TRBJ2-7): DSGVTQTPKHLITATGQRVTLRCSPRSGDLSVYWYQQSLDQGLQFLIQYYNGEERAKGNILERFSAQQFPDLHSELNLSSLELGDSALYFCASSVDLQYYEQYFGPGTRLTVT.

In this sample, this clone turned up once. The chain combines TRBV7-8 with TRBJ2-7; 10 bases match TRBD2. With V trimmed by 0 bases and J by 3 bases, 8 bases remained unmatched. From germline, CDR1 is SGHVS and CDR2 FQNEAQ. This CDR3 is built from 17 residues. As DNA, the CDR3 is TGTGCCAGCAGCTTAGCCCTCGGGACTAGCGCATACTACGAGCAGTACTTC. Its protein is CASSLALGTSAYYEQYF.

This clone has a handful of counts. The chain recombines TRBV19 with TRBJ1-6; no firm D call. CDR3 length equals 13 residues. Trimming shortened V by 9 bases and J by 11 bases, and 17 bases separated the two germline ends. Germline V gives CDR1 LNHDA, CDR2 SQIVND (reference sequence). CDR3 residues: CASSSGRETPLHF. The DNA for the CDR3 is TGTGCCAGCTCCTCGGGGAGGGAAACACCCCTCCACTTT.

V is TRBV13 and J is TRBJ2-4; TRBD1 agrees at 7 bases. This CDR3 region has 18 residues. Germline values: CDR1 PRHDT, CDR2 FYEKMQ (reference sequence). V trimming: 0 bases; J trimming: 0 bases; junction bases outside the gene matches: 8. The CDR3 here is CASSLGTGPSGAKNIQYF. The CDR3 bases are TGTGCCAGCAGCTTAGGGACAGGGCCTTCTGGAGCCAAAAACATTCAGTACTTC.

In nucleotides, the CDR3 is TGCGCCAGCAGCGGGGCGATGGGACAGCACAATGAGCAGTTCTTC. This gives the protein CASSGAMGQHNEQFF. This chain connects TRBV5-1 to TRBJ2-1; 7 bases are a match to TRBD1. In germline, CDR1 is SGHRS, CDR2 YFSETQ. This CDR3 region has 15 residues. J was trimmed by 5 bases and V by 4 bases; bases with no gene match: 9.

The chain combines TRBV5-6 with TRBJ2-3; 11 positions agree with TRBD2. The germline V gene has CDR1 SGHDT and CDR2 YYEEEE. With 0 bases clipped from V and 4 bases from J, the junction kept 1 base outside the gene matches. There are 15 residues in the CDR3. CDR3 in amino acids: CASSLELAGADTQYF. The CDR3, as DNA: TGTGCCAGCAGCTTGGAACTAGCGGGGGCAGATACGCAGTATTTT.